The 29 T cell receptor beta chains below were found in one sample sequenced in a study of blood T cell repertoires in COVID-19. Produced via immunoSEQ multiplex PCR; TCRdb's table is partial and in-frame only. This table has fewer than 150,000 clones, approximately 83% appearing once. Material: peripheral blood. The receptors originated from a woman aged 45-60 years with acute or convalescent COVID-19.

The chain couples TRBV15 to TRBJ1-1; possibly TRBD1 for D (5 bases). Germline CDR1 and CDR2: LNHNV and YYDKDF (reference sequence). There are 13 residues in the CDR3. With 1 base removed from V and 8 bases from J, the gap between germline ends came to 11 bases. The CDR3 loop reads CATSRAPGEEAFF. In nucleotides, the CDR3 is TGTGCCACCAGCAGAGCCCCGGGGGAAGAAGCTTTCTTT.

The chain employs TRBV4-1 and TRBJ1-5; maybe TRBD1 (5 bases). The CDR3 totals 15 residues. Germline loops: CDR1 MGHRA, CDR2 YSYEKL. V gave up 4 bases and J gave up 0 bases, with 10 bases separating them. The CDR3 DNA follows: TGCGCCAGCAGCCGGGGAGGGGATAGCAATCAGCCCCAGCATTTT. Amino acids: CASSRGGDSNQPQHF.

The chain's CDR3 is CASSLAPGQGAGASYEQYF. The CDR3 coding sequence is TGCGCCAGCAGCTTGGCCCCGGGACAGGGGGCGGGGGCCTCCTACGAGCAGTACTTC. The chain combines TRBV5-1 with TRBJ2-7; 12 bases are a match to TRBD1. Germline assignment: CDR1 SGHRS and CDR2 YFSETQ. The CDR3 length is 19 residues. V lost 0 bases, J lost 0 bases, and 10 bases stayed unmatched.

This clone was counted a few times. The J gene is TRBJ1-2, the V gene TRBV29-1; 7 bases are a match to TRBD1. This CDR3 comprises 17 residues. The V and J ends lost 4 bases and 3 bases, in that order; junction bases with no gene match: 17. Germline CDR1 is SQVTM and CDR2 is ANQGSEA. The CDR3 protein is CSVGGPDREVLDYGYTF. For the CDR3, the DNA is TGCAGCGTTGGTGGGCCCGACAGGGAGGTGTTGGACTATGGCTACACCTTC. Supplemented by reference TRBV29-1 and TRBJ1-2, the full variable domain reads SAVISQKPSRDICQRGTSLTIQCQVDSQVTMMFWYRQQPGQSLTLIATANQGSEATYESGFVIDKFPISRPNLTFSTLTVSNMSPEDSSIYLCSVGGPDREVLDYGYTFGSGTRLTVV.

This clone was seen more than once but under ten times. In DNA form, the CDR3 reads TGTGCCAGCAAAAAGACTTTCAATTCACCCCTCCACTTT. Its translation: CASKKTFNSPLHF. V gene TRBV6-5 combines with J gene TRBJ1-6; D is ambiguous. The germline V and J ends were trimmed by 7 bases and 7 bases, with 11 bases remaining between them. CDR1 is MNHEY, CDR2 SVGAGI, per germline. This CDR3 is 13 amino acids long.

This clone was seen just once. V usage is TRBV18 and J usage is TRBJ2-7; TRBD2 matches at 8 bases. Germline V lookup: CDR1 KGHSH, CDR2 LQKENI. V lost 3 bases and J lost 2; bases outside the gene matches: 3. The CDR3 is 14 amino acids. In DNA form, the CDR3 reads TGTGCCAGCTCACCCGGGGGGGGAGCCTACGAGCAGTACTTC. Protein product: CASSPGGGAYEQYF.

For the CDR3, the DNA is TGTGCCAGCATCGCGGCAAACACCGGGGAGCTGTTTTTT. Protein product: CASIAANTGELFF. The V call is TRBV6-5, the J call TRBJ2-2; D remains unclear. The CDR3 contains 13 residues. Germline V gene data show CDR1 as MNHEY and CDR2 as SVGAGI. Trimming cost V 7 bases and J 2 bases, with 8 bases left between them.

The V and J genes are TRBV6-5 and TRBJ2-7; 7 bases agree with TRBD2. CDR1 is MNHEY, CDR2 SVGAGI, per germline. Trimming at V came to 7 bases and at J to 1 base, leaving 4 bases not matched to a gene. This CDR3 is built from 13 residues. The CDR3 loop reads CASNPGGSYEQYF. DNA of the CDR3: TGTGCCAGCAACCCGGGGGGTTCCTACGAGCAGTACTTC.

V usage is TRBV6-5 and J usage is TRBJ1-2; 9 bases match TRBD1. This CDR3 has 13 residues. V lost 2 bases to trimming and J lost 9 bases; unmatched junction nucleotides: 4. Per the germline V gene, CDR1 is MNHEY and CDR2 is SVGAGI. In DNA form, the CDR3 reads TGTGCCAGCAGTTACACCGGACAGGGGAGCTACACCTTC. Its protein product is CASSYTGQGSYTF.

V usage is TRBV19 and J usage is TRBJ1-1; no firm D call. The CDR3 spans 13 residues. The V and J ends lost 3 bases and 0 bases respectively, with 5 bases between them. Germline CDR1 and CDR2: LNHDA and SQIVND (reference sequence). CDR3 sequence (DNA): TGTGCCAGTAGTATCACTCTGAACACTGAAGCTTTCTTT. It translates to CASSITLNTEAFF.

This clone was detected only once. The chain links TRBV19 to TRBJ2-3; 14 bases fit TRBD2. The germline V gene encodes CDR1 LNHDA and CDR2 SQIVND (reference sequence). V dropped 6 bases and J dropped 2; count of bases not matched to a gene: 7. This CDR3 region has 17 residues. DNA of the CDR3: TGTGCCAGTAGGCCCGGGACTAGCGGGAGAAACACAGATACGCAGTATTTT. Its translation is CASRPGTSGRNTDTQYF.

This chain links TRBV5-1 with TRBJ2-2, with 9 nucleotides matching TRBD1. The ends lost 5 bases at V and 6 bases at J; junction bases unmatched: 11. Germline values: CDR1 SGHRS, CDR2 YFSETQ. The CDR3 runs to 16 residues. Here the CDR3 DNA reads TGCGCCAGCAGAGGACTTCCGGGACAGGGATCCGGGGAGCTGTTTTTT. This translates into CASRGLPGQGSGELFF.

The CDR3 DNA reads as TGTGCCAGCAGCCCCGGACAGGGGTTAACCTACGAGCAGTACTTC. It encodes CASSPGQGLTYEQYF. This chain uses TRBV6-6 with TRBJ2-7, with 9 bases fitting TRBD1. Losses at the gene ends were 6 bases for V and 2 bases for J; bases not matched to a gene: 8. CDR1 is MNHNY and CDR2 is SVGAGI in the germline V gene (reference sequence). The CDR3 contains 15 residues.

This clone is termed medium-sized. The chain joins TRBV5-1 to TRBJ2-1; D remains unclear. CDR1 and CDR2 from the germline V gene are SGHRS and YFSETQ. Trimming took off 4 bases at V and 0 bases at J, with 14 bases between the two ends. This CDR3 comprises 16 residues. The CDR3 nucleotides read TGCGCCAGCAGCCTATCCTCTTGGAGCTCCTACAATGAGCAGTTCTTC. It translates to CASSLSSWSSYNEQFF.

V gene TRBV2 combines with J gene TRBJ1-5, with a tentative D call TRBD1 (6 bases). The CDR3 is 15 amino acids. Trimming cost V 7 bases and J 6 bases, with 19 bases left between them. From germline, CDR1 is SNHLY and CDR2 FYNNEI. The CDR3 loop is CASTALSGVGQPQHF. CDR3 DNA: TGTGCCAGCACGGCACTGTCAGGGGTGGGTCAGCCCCAGCATTTT.

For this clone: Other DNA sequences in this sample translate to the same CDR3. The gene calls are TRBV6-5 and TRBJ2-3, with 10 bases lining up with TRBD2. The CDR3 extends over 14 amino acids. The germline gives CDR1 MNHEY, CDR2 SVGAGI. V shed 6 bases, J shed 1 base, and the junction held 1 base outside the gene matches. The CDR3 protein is CASRTSGGTDTQYF. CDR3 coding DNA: TGTGCCAGCAGAACTAGCGGGGGCACAGATACGCAGTATTTT.

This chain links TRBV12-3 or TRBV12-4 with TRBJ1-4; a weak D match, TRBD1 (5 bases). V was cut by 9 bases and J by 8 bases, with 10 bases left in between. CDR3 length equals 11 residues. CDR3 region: CASRNREKLFF. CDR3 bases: TGTGCCAGTAGGAACAGGGAAAAACTGTTTTTT.

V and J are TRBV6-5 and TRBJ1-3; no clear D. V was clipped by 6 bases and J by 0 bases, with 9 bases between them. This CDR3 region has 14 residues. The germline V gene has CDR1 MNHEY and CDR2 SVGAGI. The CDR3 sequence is CASRGMSSGNTIYF. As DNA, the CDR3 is TGTGCCAGCAGGGGCATGAGCTCTGGAAACACCATATATTTT.

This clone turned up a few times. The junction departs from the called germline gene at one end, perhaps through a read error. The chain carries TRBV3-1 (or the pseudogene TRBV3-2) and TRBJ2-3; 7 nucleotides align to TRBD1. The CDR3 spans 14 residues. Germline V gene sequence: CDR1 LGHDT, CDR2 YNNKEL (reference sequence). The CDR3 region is CASSKDRGTDTQYF. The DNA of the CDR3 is TGTGCCAGCAGCAAAGACAGGGGCACAGATACGCAGTATTTT.

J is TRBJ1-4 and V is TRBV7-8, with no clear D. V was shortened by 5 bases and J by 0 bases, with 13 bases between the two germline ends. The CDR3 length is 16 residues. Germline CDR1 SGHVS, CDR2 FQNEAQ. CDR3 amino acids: CASSESRPATNEKLFF. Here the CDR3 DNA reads TGTGCCAGCAGCGAATCCAGGCCCGCAACTAATGAAAAACTGTTTTTT.

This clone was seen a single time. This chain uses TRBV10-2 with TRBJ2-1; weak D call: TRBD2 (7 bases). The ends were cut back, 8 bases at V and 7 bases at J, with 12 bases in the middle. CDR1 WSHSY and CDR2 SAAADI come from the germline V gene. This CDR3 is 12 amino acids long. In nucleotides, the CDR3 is TGCGCCAGCTTGAGGGGGGGAAATGAGCAGTTCTTC. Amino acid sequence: CASLRGGNEQFF.

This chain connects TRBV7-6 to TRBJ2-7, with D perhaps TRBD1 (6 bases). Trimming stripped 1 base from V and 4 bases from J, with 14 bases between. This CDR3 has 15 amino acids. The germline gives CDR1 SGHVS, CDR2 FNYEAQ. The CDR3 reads CASSLEQGPNYEQYF. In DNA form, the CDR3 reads TGTGCCAGCAGCTTAGAACAGGGCCCAAATTACGAGCAGTACTTC.

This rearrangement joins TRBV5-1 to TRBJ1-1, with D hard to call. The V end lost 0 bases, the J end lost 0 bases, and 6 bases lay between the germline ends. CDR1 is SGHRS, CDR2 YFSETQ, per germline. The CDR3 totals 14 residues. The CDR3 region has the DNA TGCGCCAGCAGCTTGGGGCGGCTGAACACTGAAGCTTTCTTT. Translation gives CASSLGRLNTEAFF.

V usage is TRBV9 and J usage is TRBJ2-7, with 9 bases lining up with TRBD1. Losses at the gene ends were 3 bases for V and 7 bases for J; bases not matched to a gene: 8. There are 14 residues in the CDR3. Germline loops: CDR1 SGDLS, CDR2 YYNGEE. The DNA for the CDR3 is TGTGCCAGCAGCGGAGTACAGGGGGCTGGGGAGCAGTACTTC. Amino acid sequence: CASSGVQGAGEQYF.

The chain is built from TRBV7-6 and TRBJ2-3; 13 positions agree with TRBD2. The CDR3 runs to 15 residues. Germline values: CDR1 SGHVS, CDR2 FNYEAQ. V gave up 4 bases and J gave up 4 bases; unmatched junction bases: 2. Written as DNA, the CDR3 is TGTGCCAGCAGCTCACTAGCGGGGGGGCCAGATACGCAGTATTTT. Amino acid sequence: CASSSLAGGPDTQYF.

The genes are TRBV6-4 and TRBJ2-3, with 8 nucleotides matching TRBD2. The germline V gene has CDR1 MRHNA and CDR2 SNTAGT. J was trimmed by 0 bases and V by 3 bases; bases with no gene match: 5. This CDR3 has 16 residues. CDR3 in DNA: TGTGCCAGCAGTGAGAGGGCGGGGGGAAGCACAGATACGCAGTATTTT. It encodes CASSERAGGSTDTQYF.

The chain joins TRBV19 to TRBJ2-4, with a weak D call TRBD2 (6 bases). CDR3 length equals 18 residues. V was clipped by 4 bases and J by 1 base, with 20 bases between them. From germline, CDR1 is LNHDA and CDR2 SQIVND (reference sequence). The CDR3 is CASSTKPGLPSAKNIQYF. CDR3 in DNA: TGTGCCAGTAGTACCAAACCGGGACTCCCCTCCGCCAAAAACATTCAGTACTTC.

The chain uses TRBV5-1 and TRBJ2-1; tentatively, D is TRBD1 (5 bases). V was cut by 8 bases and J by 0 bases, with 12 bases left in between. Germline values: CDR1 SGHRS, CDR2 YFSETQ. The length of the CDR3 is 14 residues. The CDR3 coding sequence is TGCGCCAGTTCAATGGGGCCCTCCTACAATGAGCAGTTCTTC. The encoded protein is CASSMGPSYNEQFF.

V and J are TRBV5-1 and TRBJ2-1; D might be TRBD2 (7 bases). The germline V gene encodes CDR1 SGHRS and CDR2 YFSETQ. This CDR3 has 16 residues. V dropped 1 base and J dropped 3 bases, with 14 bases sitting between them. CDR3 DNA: TGCGCCAGCAGCTTGTATGCGGGGGCCTACTACAATGAGCAGTTCTTC. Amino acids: CASSLYAGAYYNEQFF.